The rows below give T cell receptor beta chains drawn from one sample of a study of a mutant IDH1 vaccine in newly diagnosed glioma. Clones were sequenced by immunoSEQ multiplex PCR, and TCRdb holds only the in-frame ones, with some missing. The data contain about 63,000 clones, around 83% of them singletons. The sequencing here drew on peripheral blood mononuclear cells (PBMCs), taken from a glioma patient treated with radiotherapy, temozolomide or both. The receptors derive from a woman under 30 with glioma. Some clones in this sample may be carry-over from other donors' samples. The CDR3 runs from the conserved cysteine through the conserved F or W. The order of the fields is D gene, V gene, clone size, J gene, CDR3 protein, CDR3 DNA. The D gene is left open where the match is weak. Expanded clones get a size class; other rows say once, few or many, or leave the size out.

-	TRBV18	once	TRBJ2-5	CASSPLSQTQYF	TGTGCCAGCTCACCACTGTCACAGACCCAGTACTTC
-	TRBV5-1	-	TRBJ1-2	CASSFARVGAHINYGYTF	TGCGCCAGCAGCTTTGCGAGGGTAGGAGCCCATATTAACTATGGCTACACCTTC
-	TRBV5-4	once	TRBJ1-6	CASGRQGGVNSPLHF	TGTGCCAGCGGACGGCAAGGAGGGGTCAATTCACCCCTCCACTTT
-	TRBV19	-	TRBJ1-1	CASTSGPANTEAFF	TGTGCCAGTACCTCAGGGCCGGCAAACACTGAAGCTTTCTTT
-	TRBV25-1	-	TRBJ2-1	CASTGTRRNNEQFF	TGTGCCAGCACCGGGACAAGGAGGAACAATGAGCAGTTCTTC
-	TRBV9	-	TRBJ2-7	CASNVGPGYEQYF	TGTGCCAGCAACGTAGGCCCTGGCTACGAGCAGTACTTC
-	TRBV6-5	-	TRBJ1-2	CASSYSSGPYGYTF	TGTGCCAGCAGTTACTCGAGTGGCCCCTATGGCTACACCTTC
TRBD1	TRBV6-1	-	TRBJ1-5	CASSEWRGQGNQPQHF	TGTGCCAGCAGTGAATGGAGGGGACAGGGCAATCAGCCCCAGCATTTT
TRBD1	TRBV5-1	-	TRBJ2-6	CASSTGQGTGANVLTF	TGCGCCAGCAGCACGGGACAGGGGACCGGGGCCAACGTCCTGACTTTC
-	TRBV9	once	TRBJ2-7	CASSVGGESYEQYF	TGTGCCAGCAGCGTTGGTGGCGAATCCTACGAGCAGTACTTC
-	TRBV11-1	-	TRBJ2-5	CASSLAWGDWMAQYF	TGTGCCAGCAGCTTAGCATGGGGGGACTGGATGGCCCAGTACTTC
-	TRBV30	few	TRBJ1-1	CAWKRARDTEAFF	TGTGCCTGGAAGAGGGCTCGGGACACTGAAGCTTTCTTT
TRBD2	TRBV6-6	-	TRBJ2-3	CASSWFGGGADTQYF	TGTGCCAGCAGTTGGTTCGGTGGGGGGGCAGATACGCAGTATTTT
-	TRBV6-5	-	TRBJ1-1	CASSYPGRPNTEAFF	TGTGCCAGCAGTTACCCGGGACGGCCGAACACTGAAGCTTTCTTT
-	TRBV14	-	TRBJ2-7	CASSPTGPRLGYF	TGTGCCAGCAGCCCGACCGGGCCCCGCCTCGGGTACTTC
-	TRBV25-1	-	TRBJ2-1	CASSEGGNEQFF	TGTGCCAGCAGTGAAGGGGGGAATGAGCAGTTCTTC
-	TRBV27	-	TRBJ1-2	CASSFYTGANYGYTF	TGTGCCAGCAGTTTTTATACAGGAGCTAACTATGGCTACACCTTC
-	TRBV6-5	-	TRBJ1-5	CASRSSGGHNQPQHF	TGTGCCAGCAGGTCGTCGGGGGGACACAATCAGCCCCAGCATTTT
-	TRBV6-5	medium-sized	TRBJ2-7	CASKGGPYEQYF	TGTGCCAGCAAAGGTGGTCCCTACGAGCAGTACTTC
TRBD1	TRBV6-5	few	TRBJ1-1	CASSRATGTGTEAFF	TGTGCCAGCAGTAGAGCGACAGGGACGGGCACTGAAGCTTTCTTT
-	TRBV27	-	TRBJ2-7	CASSYQSSYEQYF	TGTGCCAGCAGTTACCAAAGCTCCTACGAGCAGTACTTC
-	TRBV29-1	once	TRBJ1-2	CSVPQGAGYTF	TGCAGCGTTCCGCAAGGGGCAGGCTACACCTTC
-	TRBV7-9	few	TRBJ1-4	CASSLGGVTNEKLFF	TGTGCCAGCAGCTTAGGAGGAGTAACTAATGAAAAACTGTTTTTT
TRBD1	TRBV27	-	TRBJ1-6	CASSLDRAHNSPLHF	TGTGCCAGCAGTTTGGACAGGGCCCATAATTCACCCCTCCACTTT
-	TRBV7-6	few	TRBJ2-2	CASSPLTSPNTGELFF	TGTGCCAGCAGCCCTCTGACTAGTCCTAACACCGGGGAGCTGTTTTTT
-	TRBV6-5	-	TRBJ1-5	CASSRGVLGNQPQHF	TGTGCCAGCTCGCGAGGGGTTTTGGGCAATCAGCCCCAGCATTTT
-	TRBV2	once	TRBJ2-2	CASRVGDSPGELFF	TGTGCCAGCAGGGTGGGGGACTCACCCGGGGAGCTGTTTTTT
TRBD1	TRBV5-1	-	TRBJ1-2	CASSLQPGQGYGYTF	TGCGCCAGCAGCTTACAACCGGGACAGGGGTATGGCTACACCTTC
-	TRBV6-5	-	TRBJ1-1	CASAPRMGSHTEAFF	TGTGCCAGCGCCCCTAGAATGGGGAGTCACACTGAAGCTTTCTTT
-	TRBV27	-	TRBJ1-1	CASSLHVSGQINTEAFF	TGTGCCAGCAGTTTGCATGTCTCTGGACAGATCAACACTGAAGCTTTCTTT
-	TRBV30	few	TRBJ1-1	CAWTHRPNTEAFF	TGTGCCTGGACCCATCGACCGAACACTGAAGCTTTCTTT
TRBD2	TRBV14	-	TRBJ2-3	CASSPGSASGMLYTQYF	TGTGCCAGCAGCCCGGGGTCGGCTAGCGGGATGCTCTATACGCAGTATTTT
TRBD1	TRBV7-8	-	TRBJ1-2	CASSPAEGANYGYTF	TGTGCCAGCAGCCCGGCCGAGGGGGCGAACTATGGCTACACCTTC
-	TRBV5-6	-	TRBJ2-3	CASSRVRGRSTDTQYF	TGTGCCAGCAGCCGGGTGAGGGGACGTAGCACAGATACGCAGTATTTT
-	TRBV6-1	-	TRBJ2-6	CAGRGQVVGANVLTF	TGTGCCGGCCGTGGGCAGGTGGTTGGGGCCAACGTCCTGACTTTC
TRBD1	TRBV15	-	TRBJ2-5	CATSGADREETQYF	TGTGCCACCAGCGGGGCCGACAGGGAAGAGACCCAGTACTTC
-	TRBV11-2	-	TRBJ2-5	CASSLRPSPIQETQYF	TGTGCCAGCAGCTTACGTCCTAGCCCTATTCAAGAGACCCAGTACTTC
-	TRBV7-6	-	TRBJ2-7	CASSLVGQGEQYF	TGTGCCAGCAGCTTAGTGGGACAAGGCGAGCAGTACTTC
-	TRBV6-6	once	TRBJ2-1	CASSSVLGNEQFF	TGTGCCAGCAGTTCGGTCCTCGGGAATGAGCAGTTCTTC
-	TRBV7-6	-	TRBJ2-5	CASSLGPSGETQYF	TGTGCCAGCAGCTTAGGACCGAGCGGGGAGACCCAGTACTTC
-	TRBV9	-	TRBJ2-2	CASSGNRDDLSGELFF	TGTGCCAGCAGCGGAAACCGGGACGACCTATCCGGGGAGCTGTTTTTT
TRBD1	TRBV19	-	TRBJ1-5	CASRTGGGQPQHF	TGTGCCAGTAGAACAGGGGGCGGACAGCCCCAGCATTTT
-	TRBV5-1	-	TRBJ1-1	CASTNLGQYTEAFF	TGCGCCAGCACCAACCTAGGACAGTACACTGAAGCTTTCTTT
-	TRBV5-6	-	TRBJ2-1	CASSLVGAEFF	TGTGCCAGCAGCTTGGTCGGAGCCGAGTTCTTC
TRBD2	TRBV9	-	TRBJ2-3	CASSLSTSGTDTQYF	TGTGCCAGCAGCCTGTCGACTAGCGGCACAGATACGCAGTATTTT
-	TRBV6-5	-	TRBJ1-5	CASSGRGADQPQHF	TGTGCCAGCAGCGGCCGGGGGGCCGACCAGCCCCAGCATTTT
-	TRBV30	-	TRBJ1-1	CAWSDSQGRTEAFF	TGTGCCTGGAGTGATTCGCAGGGAAGGACTGAAGCTTTCTTT
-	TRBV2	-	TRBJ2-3	CASSAFGSLDTQYF	TGTGCCAGCAGTGCTTTTGGTAGTCTGGATACGCAGTATTTT
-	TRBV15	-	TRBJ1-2	CATRGEDSGTLYTF	TGTGCCACCAGGGGGGAGGATTCCGGGACTCTCTACACCTTC
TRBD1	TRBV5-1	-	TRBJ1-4	CASSITGVGGKLFF	TGCGCCAGCAGCATCACAGGGGTTGGTGGAAAACTGTTTTTT
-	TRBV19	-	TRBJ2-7	CASSPSRTYEQYF	TGTGCCAGTAGTCCCAGCCGGACCTACGAGCAGTACTTC
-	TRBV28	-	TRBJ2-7	CASSRTDYYEQYF	TGTGCCAGCAGTAGGACAGACTACTACGAGCAGTACTTC